This entry describes one T cell receptor (beta chain). There is no known antigen for this receptor. Base quality data are lacking; no much larger clone is found one base away. The cysteine opens and the phenylalanine closes a CDR3 of 17 amino acids. Only the CDR3 part of the read is kept: 51 bases, read in frame from the first base. Via the germline V gene (reference sequence), CDR1 is MNHEY and CDR2 SMNVEV. At the junction V is shortened by 7 bases and J by 4 bases; bases outside the gene matches: 17. This record comes from a study of blood T cell repertoires in COVID-19 (dated by TCRdb to 2019 to 2021). General notes on the study: Samples from collaborators originated in the United States, Italy and Spain and spanned both the acute and convalescent phases of COVID-19. A freely available public database, intended as a resource for researchers studying the immune response to SARS-CoV-2, is where the repertoires were released. Samples came from the ongoing ImmuneRACE study (first 160 participants) plus 1,254 subjects from 6 global collaborators. Subjects who had been exposed to COVID-19, were actively infected with it, or had recovered from it provided the deeply sampled blood TCRbeta repertoires that made up the dataset. The prospective study material was composed of cDNA or gDNA derived from T cells, B-cell-depleted T cells, or PBMCs. HLA class I and class II types, where available, came from metadata supplied by the sample provider rather than from assay-based typing. A de-identified subject ID, COVID-19 status, age in years and sex were almost always included in the sample metadata. Broad study findings and their caveats: The amount of clinical and demographic metadata varied by source and participant and was provided uncurated.

TCRbeta CDR3 regions were amplified from genomic DNA using the immunoSEQ Assay, a bias-controlled multiplex PCR. As for the authors' bioinformatics: Within the assay, amplification of reference gene primers was used to estimate how many nucleated cells each sample contained. To quantify the absolute abundance of each unique TCRbeta CDR3 rearrangement, sequence reads were collapsed and filtered. For each sample, productive Simpson clonality was calculated by taking the square root of Simpson's diversity index across productive rearrangements. Entries here come from immuneACCESS through TCRdb and include only in-frame sequences with V and J called. Some clones fail to appear in such tables; in the studies checked, an unresolved V gene covers under half of the shortfall, and the cause of the remainder is unknown. The D gene and trimming were derived from the DNA, and the V and J assignments and clone size from that table. Counted in this sample were roughly 39,000 clones; around nine tenths of them appeared once. Over 5% of the sample is in the top ten clones.

The collaborating institutions used their own protocols to collect whole blood in K2EDTA tubes. For TCRbeta analysis, collaborator samples were shipped as frozen whole blood, as isolated PBMCs, or as DNA extracted from either sample type. Sequencing was carried out using peripheral blood. This chain joins TRBV27 to TRBJ2-3; 7 junctional bases match TRBD1. The clonotype was recovered from a human donor in a cohort sampled during active COVID-19. The DNA reads TGTGCCAGCAAACAATGGGCCTCTAGAGGGGGCCCAGATACGCAGTATTTT. This yields the protein CASKQWASRGGPDTQYF.